A single sample is the source of the 16 T cell receptor beta chains below, sequenced in a study of CD8 T cells in ankylosing spondylitis. A single record per CDR3 protein comes from TCRdb applying MiXCR to the 5' RACE reads. The sample records approximately 150,000 distinct CDR3 sequences, around 45% being singletons. What was sequenced was synovial fluid, either unsorted or a sorted T cell fraction (not recorded which). The source is a male donor with ankylosing spondylitis.

This chain connects TRBV6-2 or TRBV6-3 to TRBJ2-6; tentatively, D is TRBD2 (5 bases). V was clipped by 2 bases and J by 0 bases, with 5 bases between them. The CDR3 totals 15 residues. Germline V gene lookup returns CDR1 MNHEY and CDR2 SVGEGT. The chain's CDR3 is CASSYRDSGANVLTF. The CDR3 region has the DNA TGTGCCAGCAGTTACCGGGACTCTGGGGCCAACGTCCTGACTTTC.

The rearrangement uses TRBV12-3 or TRBV12-4 and TRBJ2-2; D is unresolved. V was clipped by 3 bases and J by 3 bases, with 5 bases between them. The CDR3 is made up of 13 amino acids. The CDR3 region is CASSLGDTGELFF. The CDR3 DNA reads TGTGCCAGCAGTTTGGGTGACACCGGGGAGCTGTTTTTT.

Only a few counts were recorded for this clonotype. The J gene is TRBJ2-2, the V gene TRBV10-1; possibly TRBD1 or TRBD2 for D (5 bases each). The CDR3 contains 15 residues. The germline V gene has CDR1 WNHNN and CDR2 SYGVQD (reference sequence). V was clipped by 2 bases and J by 2 bases, with 9 bases between them. The CDR3 DNA sequence: TGCGCCAGCAGTGAGGGGGACGGAAACACCGGGGAGCTGTTTTTT. Its translation is CASSEGDGNTGELFF.

V usage is TRBV28 and J usage is TRBJ2-7, with D possibly being TRBD1 (6 bases). V gave up 7 bases and J gave up 2 bases, with 12 bases separating them. CDR3 length: 13 amino acids. Per germline, CDR1 MDHEN and CDR2 SYDVKM. The chain's CDR3 is CASMRTVPYEQYF. CDR3 DNA sequence: TGTGCCAGCATGCGGACAGTTCCCTACGAGCAGTACTTC.

This clonotype is termed medium-sized (0.01 to 0.1%). This rearrangement joins TRBV19 to TRBJ2-7; tentative D call: TRBD2 (6 bases). Germline V gene sequence: CDR1 LNHDA, CDR2 SQIVND (reference sequence). The CDR3 totals 13 residues. V gave up 5 bases and J gave up 0 bases, with 8 bases separating them. Here the CDR3 reads CASSFGSSYEQYF. In nucleotides, the CDR3 is TGTGCCAGTAGTTTCGGGAGCTCCTACGAGCAGTACTTC.

The rearrangement joins TRBV3-1 to TRBJ2-3; the D is unclear. Germline CDR1 is LGHDT and CDR2 is YNNKEL (reference sequence). Trimming removed 5 bases at V and 4 bases at J, with 13 bases between. CDR3 length: 14 amino acids. DNA for the CDR3: TGTGCCAGCAGCTTCCGGCGAGAAGCAGATACGCAGTATTTT. Protein: CASSFRREADTQYF.

This clonotype appeared a few times. V usage is TRBV3-1 and J usage is TRBJ2-1, with D unresolved. V lost 4 bases to trimming and J lost 4 bases, with 5 bases between them. Germline V gives CDR1 LGHDT, CDR2 YNNKEL (reference sequence). The CDR3 runs 12 residues. The CDR3 bases are TGTGCCAGCAGCCGGAAATACAATGAGCAGTTCTTC. Translating it yields CASSRKYNEQFF.

This chain links TRBV4-2 with TRBJ1-6, with D unclear. The V gene lost 5 bases and the J gene lost 10 bases, with 9 bases spanning the gap. The germline V gene encodes CDR1 LGHNA and CDR2 YNFKEQ. There are 12 residues in the CDR3. CDR3 sequence: CASSSLGSPLHF. The DNA for the CDR3 is TGTGCCAGCAGCTCACTTGGATCACCCCTCCACTTT.

CDR3 residues: CASSYLRRGNSPLHF. The CDR3 DNA follows: TGTGCCAGCTCCTACTTAAGGAGGGGAAATTCACCCCTCCACTTT. The chain combines TRBV18 with TRBJ1-6; tentatively, D is TRBD1 (5 bases). The germline V gene has CDR1 KGHSH and CDR2 LQKENI. The CDR3 length is 15 residues. With 6 bases removed from V and 7 bases from J, the gap between germline ends came to 16 bases.

This clonotype turned up a few times. The V call is TRBV28, the J call TRBJ2-5, with D perhaps matching TRBD1 (5 bases). The CDR3 runs to 13 residues. The ends were cut back, 11 bases at V and 2 bases at J, with 15 bases in the middle. In germline, CDR1 is MDHEN, CDR2 SYDVKM. The CDR3 here is CAWGRVGQETQYF. DNA for the CDR3: TGTGCCTGGGGCAGGGTTGGGCAAGAGACCCAGTACTTC.

This clonotype was picked up one time. The gene calls are TRBV5-6 and TRBJ2-7; possible D gene TRBD2, 5 bases. The CDR3 is made up of 16 amino acids. V lost 6 bases and J 2 bases, leaving 21 bases between the germline ends. Germline V CDR1 and CDR2: SGHDT, YYEEEE. The CDR3 DNA is TGTGCCAGCAACGCCAAGCCGCGGGTCCCTCCCTACGAGCAGTACTTC. Its translation is CASNAKPRVPPYEQYF.

V and J are TRBV12-3 or TRBV12-4 and TRBJ1-1, with D perhaps matching TRBD1 (5 bases). Trimming took 6 bases from V and 8 from J, leaving 13 bases between them. CDR3 length: 12 amino acids. CDR3 DNA sequence: TGTGCCAGCAGCTTGCCGACAGTCGAAGCTTTCTTT. This sequence encodes CASSLPTVEAFF.

The rearrangement uses TRBV7-8 and TRBJ1-6, with a weak D call TRBD1 (6 bases). CDR3 length equals 16 residues. In germline, CDR1 is SGHVS, CDR2 FQNEAQ. V was trimmed by 5 bases and J by 9 bases, leaving 20 bases between them. In DNA, the CDR3 is TGTGCCAGCAGCGCCCGAGGGGGTAACCCTGGTTCACCCCTCCACTTT. It yields the protein CASSARGGNPGSPLHF.

In this sample, this clonotype turned up many times. This chain connects TRBV12-3 or TRBV12-4 to TRBJ1-5; D is uncertain. The CDR3 contains 13 residues. Trimming took off 6 bases at V and 6 bases at J, with 12 bases between the two ends. The CDR3 reads CASRSEGGQPQHF. In DNA, the CDR3 is TGTGCCAGCAGGAGCGAGGGAGGTCAGCCCCAGCATTTT.

The chain couples TRBV5-1 to TRBJ2-7; D ambiguous. The CDR3 loop spans 12 amino acids. The germline V and J ends were trimmed by 4 bases and 4 bases, with 9 bases remaining between them. Germline CDR1 and CDR2: SGHRS and YFSETQ. The CDR3 sequence is CASSPVGYEQYF. For the CDR3, the DNA is TGCGCCAGCAGCCCAGTTGGGTACGAGCAGTACTTC.

The V and J genes are TRBV11-3 and TRBJ2-2; D is unclear. CDR1 and CDR2 (germline): SGHNT, YENEEA. The CDR3 is 12 amino acids. Between the trimmed V and J ends, which lost 5 bases and 4 bases, there was a span of 5 bases. CDR3 in amino acids: CASSTSTGELFF. The CDR3, as DNA: TGTGCCAGCAGCACCTCCACCGGGGAGCTGTTTTTT.